The 26 T cell receptor beta chains given below trace back to one sample, sequenced in a study of cytomegalovirus exposure and HLA in healthy donors. Use of 60 Vbeta and 13 Jbeta primers characterized the PCR. The data were produced by immunoSEQ multiplex PCR, yet TCRdb's version contains in-frame clones alone and is incomplete. The data show around 190,000 clones, roughly 80% seen once. The sequencing input was PBMCs. The receptors shown here come from a man between 60 and 75 years old in good health and CMV-seronegative.

This rearrangement joins TRBV5-1 to TRBJ1-2; 8 nucleotides align to TRBD1. CDR3 size: 14 residues. The V and J ends lost 4 bases and 9 bases, in that order; junction bases with no gene match: 11. CDR1 is SGHRS, CDR2 YFSETQ, per germline. This chain's CDR3 is CASSVEAGGRRYTF. The DNA of the CDR3 is TGCGCCAGCAGCGTGGAGGCAGGGGGCCGGCGCTACACCTTC.

The J gene is TRBJ1-4, the V gene TRBV9; D is perhaps TRBD1 (5 bases). The CDR3 sequence is 15 residues long. V was clipped by 4 bases and J by 0 bases, with 10 bases between them. The germline V gene has CDR1 SGDLS and CDR2 YYNGEE. CDR3 in amino acids: CASSTRQTTNEKLFF. The DNA of the CDR3 is TGTGCCAGCAGCACCCGACAGACAACTAATGAAAAACTGTTTTTT.

V is TRBV4-2 and J is TRBJ2-1; the D gene is possibly TRBD1 (8 bases). Trimming took 4 bases from V and 12 from J, leaving 25 bases between them. Per germline, CDR1 LGHNA and CDR2 YNFKEQ. The CDR3 sequence is 16 residues long. In DNA, the CDR3 is TGTGCCAGCAGCCCGGACGCCGGACAGGGAGGGAGAGGGCAGTTCTTC. As protein: CASSPDAGQGGRGQFF.

This chain connects TRBV7-9 to TRBJ1-1; the D gene is possibly TRBD1 (6 bases). V was clipped by 1 base and J by 10 bases, with 13 bases between them. The germline CDR1 and CDR2 sequences are SEHNR and FQNEAQ (reference sequence). The CDR3 spans 13 residues. CDR3 nucleotide sequence: TGTGCCAGCAGCTTAGGGGTGAACAGGGTAGCTTTCTTT. Translation gives CASSLGVNRVAFF.

This clone was counted only a few times. The chain carries TRBV6-1 and TRBJ2-7; 8 positions match TRBD1. V dropped 6 bases and J dropped 4; count of bases not matched to a gene: 5. Germline V gene data show CDR1 as MNHNS and CDR2 as SASEGT. CDR3 length: 13 amino acids. CDR3 region: CASSAGTGYEQYF. The CDR3 DNA reads TGTGCCAGCAGCGCCGGGACAGGATACGAGCAGTACTTC.

This chain joins TRBV5-1 and TRBJ1-3; possible D gene TRBD1, 5 bases. Germline CDR1 reads SGHRS; CDR2 reads YFSETQ. Trimming removed 3 bases at V and 0 bases at J, with 22 bases between. The CDR3 consists of 19 residues. CDR3 sequence (DNA): TGCGCCAGCAGCTCCAGTGGGGGGAGGGTTCCTTTCTCTGGAAACACCATATATTTT. It encodes CASSSSGGRVPFSGNTIYF.

This rearrangement joins TRBV5-4 to TRBJ1-4, with a possible D match to TRBD1 (5 bases). Germline CDR1 SGHNT, CDR2 YYREEE (reference sequence). The CDR3 runs to 15 residues. With 0 bases removed from V and 8 bases from J, the gap between germline ends came to 14 bases. The CDR3 spells CASSLVGESGEKLFF. The CDR3 nucleotides read TGTGCCAGCAGCTTGGTAGGGGAAAGTGGGGAAAAACTGTTTTTT.

The chain combines TRBV19 with TRBJ2-2; TRBD1 might be the D (5 bases). Trimming cost V 3 bases and J 0 bases, with 5 bases left between them. The germline V gene has CDR1 LNHDA and CDR2 SQIVND (reference sequence). The CDR3 is 14 residues long. CDR3 nucleotide sequence: TGTGCCAGTAGTATGGGGCCGAACACCGGGGAGCTGTTTTTT. The encoded protein is CASSMGPNTGELFF. Supplemented by reference TRBV19 and TRBJ2-2, the full variable domain reads DGGITQSPKYLFRKEGQNVTLSCEQNLNHDAMYWYRQDPGQGLRLIYYSQIVNDFQKGDIAEGYSVSREKKESFPLTVTSAQKNPTAFYLCASSMGPNTGELFFGEGSRLTVL.

This chain connects TRBV7-3 to TRBJ2-2; 12 bases align to TRBD2. CDR3 size: 15 residues. CDR1 and CDR2 from the germline V gene are SGHTA and FQGTGA. Trimming cost V 6 bases and J 4 bases; bases outside gene matches: 3. CDR3 coding DNA: TGTGCCAGCAGTTGGACTAGCGGGACCACCGGGGAGCTGTTTTTT. It translates to CASSWTSGTTGELFF.

The chain uses TRBV19 and TRBJ2-7; D is unclear. Trimming took off 5 bases at V and 2 bases at J, with 13 bases between the two ends. Per the germline V gene, CDR1 is LNHDA and CDR2 is SQIVND (reference sequence). The CDR3 is 14 amino acids. This chain's CDR3 is CASSDSQRPYEQYF. For the CDR3, the DNA is TGTGCCAGTAGTGATTCCCAGCGTCCCTACGAGCAGTACTTC.

This rearrangement joins TRBV7-9 to TRBJ1-5; D gene unclear. V was pared by 2 bases and J by 2 bases, with 7 bases between. The CDR3 has 14 residues. Per the germline V gene, CDR1 is SEHNR and CDR2 is FQNEAQ (reference sequence). The CDR3 region is CASSLMGGNQPQHF. The DNA for the CDR3 is TGTGCCAGCAGCTTAATGGGAGGCAATCAGCCCCAGCATTTT.

This clone was seen a few times. This chain uses TRBV6-6 with TRBJ2-3, with D maybe TRBD1 (6 bases). The CDR3 is 15 residues long. V was cut by 3 bases and J by 5 bases, with 15 bases left in between. In germline, CDR1 is MNHNY, CDR2 SVGAGI (reference sequence). CDR3 nucleotides: TGTGCCAGCAGTTATTCCGCAGGGGAGCAAGATACGCAGTATTTT. Translated, it gives CASSYSAGEQDTQYF.

Written as DNA, the CDR3 is TGTGCCAGCTCACCAGGGGGACTAGGTCACTACGAGCAGTACTTC. This translates into CASSPGGLGHYEQYF. The V and J genes are TRBV18 and TRBJ2-7; the match to TRBD2 covers 8 bases. The CDR3 is 15 amino acids. V dropped 2 bases and J dropped 3; count of bases not matched to a gene: 6. Germline V lookup: CDR1 KGHSH, CDR2 LQKENI.

The J gene is TRBJ2-5, the V gene TRBV28, with 10 bases identical to TRBD2. The CDR3 length is 17 residues. Losses at the gene ends were 7 bases for V and 3 bases for J; bases not matched to a gene: 14. The germline gives CDR1 MDHEN, CDR2 SYDVKM. The CDR3 bases are TGTGCCAGCACAGCCGGGACTAGCGACATATGGGAAGAGACCCAGTACTTC. Protein sequence: CASTAGTSDIWEETQYF.

The rearrangement uses TRBV2 and TRBJ2-2; D possibly corresponds to TRBD1 (5 bases). Trimming shortened V by 6 bases and J by 1 base, and 12 bases separated the two germline ends. In germline, CDR1 is SNHLY, CDR2 FYNNEI. The CDR3 has 15 amino acids. CDR3 region: CASRETDQNTGELFF. The CDR3, as DNA: TGTGCCAGCAGAGAGACAGACCAGAACACCGGGGAGCTGTTTTTT.

This rearrangement joins TRBV29-1 to TRBJ1-1; perhaps TRBD1 as D (5 bases). Germline CDR1 and CDR2: SQVTM and ANQGSEA. The germline V and J ends were trimmed by 6 bases and 9 bases, with 20 bases remaining between them. This CDR3 is 13 amino acids long. The CDR3 here is CSVPTPADSQAFF. CDR3 bases: TGCAGCGTACCCACCCCCGCCGACAGTCAAGCTTTCTTT.

The rearrangement joins TRBV7-6 to TRBJ1-5; the D gene is possibly TRBD1 (5 bases). The CDR3 is 13 residues long. Germline CDR1 SGHVS, CDR2 FNYEAQ. Trimming shortened V by 5 bases and J by 11 bases, and 16 bases separated the two germline ends. The CDR3 DNA reads TGTGCCAGCAGCGAACGTCAGGGTGGCGCCCAGCATTTT. Its protein is CASSERQGGAQHF.

This chain links TRBV5-1 with TRBJ2-5, with 11 bases lining up with TRBD1. This CDR3 is 15 amino acids long. CDR1 is SGHRS and CDR2 is YFSETQ in the germline V gene. V dropped 2 bases and J dropped 2; count of bases not matched to a gene: 2. CDR3 sequence: CASSFGTGGQETQYF. In nucleotides, the CDR3 is TGCGCCAGCAGCTTTGGGACAGGGGGTCAAGAGACCCAGTACTTC.

The genes are TRBV5-1 and TRBJ2-3; 10 bases are shared with TRBD2. The CDR3 is made up of 14 amino acids. The J segment lost 4 bases and the V segment lost 4 bases, leaving 3 bases of the junction unmatched. Germline-derived CDR1 and CDR2 are SGHRS and YFSETQ. CDR3 residues: CASSAGTSADTQYF. In nucleotides, the CDR3 is TGCGCCAGCAGCGCCGGGACTAGCGCAGATACGCAGTATTTT.

The chain is built from TRBV9 and TRBJ1-1, with unresolved D. From germline, CDR1 is SGDLS and CDR2 YYNGEE. The CDR3 spans 14 residues. V was cut by 3 bases and J by 0 bases, with 9 bases left in between. CDR3 in amino acids: CASSALTMNTEAFF. CDR3 nucleotide sequence: TGTGCCAGCAGCGCCTTGACAATGAACACTGAAGCTTTCTTT.

This clone was found a few times. The chain has TRBV4-1 and TRBJ2-7; TRBD2 aligns across 12 bases. Trimming cost V 1 base and J 2 bases; bases outside gene matches: 12. Germline V lookup: CDR1 MGHRA, CDR2 YSYEKL. The CDR3 extends over 19 amino acids. CDR3 residues: CASSQADSSGGAVAYEQYF. CDR3 in DNA: TGCGCCAGCAGCCAAGCAGACTCTAGCGGGGGGGCGGTCGCCTACGAGCAGTACTTC.

The chain is built from TRBV18 and TRBJ2-7, with D uncertain. Between the trimmed V and J ends, which lost 1 base and 0 bases, there was a span of 7 bases. In germline, CDR1 is KGHSH, CDR2 LQKENI. The CDR3 contains 14 residues. The CDR3, as DNA: TGTGCCAGCTCACCACAACAGAACTCCTACGAGCAGTACTTC. Encoded protein: CASSPQQNSYEQYF.

The genes are TRBV7-2 and TRBJ1-1; TRBD1 might be the D (5 bases). This CDR3 has 13 amino acids. The germline CDR1 and CDR2 sequences are SGHTA and FQGNSA. Trimming shortened V by 2 bases and J by 4 bases, and 8 bases separated the two germline ends. The CDR3 DNA reads TGTGCCAGCAGCTTATCAGGGATCACTGAAGCTTTCTTT. Encoded protein: CASSLSGITEAFF.

The chain uses TRBV6-4 and TRBJ1-2; no definite D call. Trimming pared 5 bases from V and 5 bases from J, leaving 12 bases between. Germline CDR1 reads MRHNA; CDR2 reads SNTAGT. The length of the CDR3 is 13 residues. The CDR3 reads CASSRGQVYGYTF. The DNA for the CDR3 is TGTGCCAGCAGTCGTGGGCAGGTTTATGGCTACACCTTC.

V is TRBV6-1 and J is TRBJ2-1; D perhaps matches TRBD1 (6 bases). The CDR3 consists of 15 residues. Trimming shortened V by 6 bases and J by 2 bases, and 14 bases separated the two germline ends. Germline V gives CDR1 MNHNS, CDR2 SASEGT. The CDR3, as DNA: TGTGCCAGCAGGATCGACAGGCATCCCTACAATGAGCAGTTCTTC. This encodes CASRIDRHPYNEQFF.

This sequence joins TRBV5-1 and TRBJ2-2; 8 bases fit TRBD1. The V and J ends lost 1 base and 1 base, in that order; junction bases with no gene match: 0. Germline CDR1 and CDR2: SGHRS and YFSETQ. The CDR3 is 15 residues long. CDR3 loop: CASSLTGGNTGELFF. DNA for the CDR3: TGCGCCAGCAGCTTGACAGGGGGGAACACCGGGGAGCTGTTTTTT.